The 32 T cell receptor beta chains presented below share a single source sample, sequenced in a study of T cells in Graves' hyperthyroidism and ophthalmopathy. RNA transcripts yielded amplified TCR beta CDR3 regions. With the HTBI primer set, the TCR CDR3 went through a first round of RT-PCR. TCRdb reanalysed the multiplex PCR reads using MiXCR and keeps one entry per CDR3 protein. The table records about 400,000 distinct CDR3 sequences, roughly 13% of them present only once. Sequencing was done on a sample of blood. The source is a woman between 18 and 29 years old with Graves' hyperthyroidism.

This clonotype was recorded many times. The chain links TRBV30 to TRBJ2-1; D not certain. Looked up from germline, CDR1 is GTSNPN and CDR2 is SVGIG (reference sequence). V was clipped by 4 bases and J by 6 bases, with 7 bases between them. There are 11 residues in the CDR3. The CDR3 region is CAWTRSNEQFF. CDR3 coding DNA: TGTGCCTGGACGAGGTCCAATGAGCAGTTCTTC. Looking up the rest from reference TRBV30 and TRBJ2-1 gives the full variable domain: SQTIHQWPATLVQPVGSPLSLECTVEGTSNPNLYWYRQAAGRGLQLLFYSVGIGQISSEVPQNLSASRPQDRQFILSSKKLLLSDSGFYLCAWTRSNEQFFGPGTRLTVL.

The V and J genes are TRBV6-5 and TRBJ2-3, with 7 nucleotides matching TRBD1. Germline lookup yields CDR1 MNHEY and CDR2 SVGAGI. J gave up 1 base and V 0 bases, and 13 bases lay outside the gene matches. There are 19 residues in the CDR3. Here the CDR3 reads CASSYSDLIGGGGTDTQYF. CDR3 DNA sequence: TGTGCCAGCAGTTACTCCGACCTGATAGGGGGCGGTGGCACAGATACGCAGTATTTT.

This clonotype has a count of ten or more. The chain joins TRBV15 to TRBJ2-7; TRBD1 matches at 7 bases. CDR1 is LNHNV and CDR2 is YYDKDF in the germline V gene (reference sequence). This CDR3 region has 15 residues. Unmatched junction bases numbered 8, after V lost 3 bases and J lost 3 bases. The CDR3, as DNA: TGTGCCACCAGCAGGGCTCGGACAGGAGGCTACGAGCAGTACTTC. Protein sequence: CATSRARTGGYEQYF.

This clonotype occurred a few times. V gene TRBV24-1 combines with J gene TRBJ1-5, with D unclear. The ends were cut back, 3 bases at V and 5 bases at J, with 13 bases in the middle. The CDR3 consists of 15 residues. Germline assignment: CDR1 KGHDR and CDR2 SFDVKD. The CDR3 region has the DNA TGTGCCACCAGTGATCCCTACAGTAGGGATCAGCCCCAGCATTTT. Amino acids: CATSDPYSRDQPQHF.

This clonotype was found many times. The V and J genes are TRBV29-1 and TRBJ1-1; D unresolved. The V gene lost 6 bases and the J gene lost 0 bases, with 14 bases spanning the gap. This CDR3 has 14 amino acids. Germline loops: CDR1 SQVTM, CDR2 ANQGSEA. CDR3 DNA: TGCAGCGTGGACGATTTGGGGATGAACACTGAAGCTTTCTTT. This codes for CSVDDLGMNTEAFF.

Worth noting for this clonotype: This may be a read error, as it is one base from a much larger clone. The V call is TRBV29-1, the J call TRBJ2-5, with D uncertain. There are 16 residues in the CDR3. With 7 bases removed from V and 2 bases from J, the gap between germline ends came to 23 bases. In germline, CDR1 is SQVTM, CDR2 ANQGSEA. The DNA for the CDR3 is TGCAGCGCTGCAGGCGGCTACCCTGAAATTCAAGAGACCCAGTACTTC. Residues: CSAAGGYPEIQETQYF.

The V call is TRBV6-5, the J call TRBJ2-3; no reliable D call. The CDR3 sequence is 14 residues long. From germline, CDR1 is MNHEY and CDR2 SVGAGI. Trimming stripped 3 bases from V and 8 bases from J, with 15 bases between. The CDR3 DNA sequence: TGTGCCAGCAGTTATGGAACCCCACCGGGTACGCAGTATTTT. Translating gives CASSYGTPPGTQYF.

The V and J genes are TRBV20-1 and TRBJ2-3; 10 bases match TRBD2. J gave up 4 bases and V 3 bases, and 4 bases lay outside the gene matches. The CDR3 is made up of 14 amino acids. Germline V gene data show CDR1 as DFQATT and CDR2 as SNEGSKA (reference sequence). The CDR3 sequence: CSASLAGVADTQYF. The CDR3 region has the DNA TGCAGTGCTAGCCTAGCGGGGGTCGCAGATACGCAGTATTTT.

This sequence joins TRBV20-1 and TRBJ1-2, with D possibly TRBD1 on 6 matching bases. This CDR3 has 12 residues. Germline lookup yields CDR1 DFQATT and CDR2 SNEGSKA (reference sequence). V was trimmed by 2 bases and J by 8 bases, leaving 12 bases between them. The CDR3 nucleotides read TGCAGTGCTAGATCCACAGGGTCGGGCTACACCTTC. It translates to CSARSTGSGYTF.

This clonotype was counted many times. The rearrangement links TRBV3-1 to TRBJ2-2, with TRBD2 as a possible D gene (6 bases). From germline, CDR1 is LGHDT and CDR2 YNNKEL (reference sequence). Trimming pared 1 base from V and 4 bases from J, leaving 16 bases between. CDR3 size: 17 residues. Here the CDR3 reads CASSQGVVGGSTGELFF. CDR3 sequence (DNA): TGTGCCAGCAGCCAAGGTGTGGTCGGAGGGAGCACCGGGGAGCTGTTTTTT.

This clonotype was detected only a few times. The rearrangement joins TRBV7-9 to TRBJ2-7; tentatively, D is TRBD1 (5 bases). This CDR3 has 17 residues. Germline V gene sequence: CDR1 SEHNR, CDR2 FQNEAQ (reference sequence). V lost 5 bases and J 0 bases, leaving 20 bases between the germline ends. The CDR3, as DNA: TGTGCCAGCAGCCCCCAGACCCAGGGAATTACCTCCTACGAGCAGTACTTC. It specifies CASSPQTQGITSYEQYF.

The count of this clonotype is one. Here the CDR3 DNA reads TGTGCCAGCACTCAGTTCAGCCTAGCCAAAAACATTCAGTACTTC. Translation: CASTQFSLAKNIQYF. The chain carries TRBV12-3 or TRBV12-4 and TRBJ2-4; D not certain. Trimming pared 7 bases from V and 0 bases from J, leaving 13 bases between. The CDR3 consists of 15 residues.

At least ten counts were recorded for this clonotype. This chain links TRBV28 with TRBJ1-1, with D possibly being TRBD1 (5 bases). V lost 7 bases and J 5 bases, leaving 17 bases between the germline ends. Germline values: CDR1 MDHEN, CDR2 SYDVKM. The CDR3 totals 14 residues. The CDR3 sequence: CASKPGTQRTEAFF. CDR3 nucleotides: TGTGCCAGCAAGCCCGGGACTCAGAGGACTGAAGCTTTCTTT.

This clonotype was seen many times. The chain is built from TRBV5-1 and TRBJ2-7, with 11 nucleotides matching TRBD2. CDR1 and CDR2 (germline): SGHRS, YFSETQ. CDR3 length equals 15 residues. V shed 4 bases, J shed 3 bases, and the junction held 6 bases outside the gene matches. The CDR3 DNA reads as TGCGCCAGCAGCCCCATTGGGACTAGCGGCTACGAGCAGTACTTC. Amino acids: CASSPIGTSGYEQYF.

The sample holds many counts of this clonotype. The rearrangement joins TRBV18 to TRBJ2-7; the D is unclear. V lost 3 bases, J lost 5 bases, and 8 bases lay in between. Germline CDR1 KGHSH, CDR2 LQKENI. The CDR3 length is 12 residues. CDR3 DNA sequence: TGTGCCAGCTCACCTGGGCCCCACGAGCAGTACTTC. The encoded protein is CASSPGPHEQYF.

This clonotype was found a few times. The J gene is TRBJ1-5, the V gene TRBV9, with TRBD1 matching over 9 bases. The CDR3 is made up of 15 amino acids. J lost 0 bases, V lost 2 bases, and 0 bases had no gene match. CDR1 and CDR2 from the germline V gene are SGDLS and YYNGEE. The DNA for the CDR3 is TGTGCCAGCAGCGTGACAGGGGGTAGCAATCAGCCCCAGCATTTT. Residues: CASSVTGGSNQPQHF.

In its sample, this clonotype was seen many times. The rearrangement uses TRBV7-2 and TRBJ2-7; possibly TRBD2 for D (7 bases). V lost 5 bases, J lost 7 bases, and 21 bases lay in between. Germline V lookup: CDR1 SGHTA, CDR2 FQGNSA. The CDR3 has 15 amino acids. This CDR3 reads CASSLQGSLAREQYF. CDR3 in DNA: TGTGCCAGCAGCCTCCAGGGGTCACTAGCGCGGGAGCAGTACTTC.

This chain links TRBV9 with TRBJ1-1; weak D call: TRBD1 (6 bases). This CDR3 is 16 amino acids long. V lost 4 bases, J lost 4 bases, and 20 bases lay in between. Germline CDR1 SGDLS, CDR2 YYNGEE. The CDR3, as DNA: TGTGCCAGCAGCCTAGTGAGGGAGGGGGGGTCCACTGAAGCTTTCTTT. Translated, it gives CASSLVREGGSTEAFF.

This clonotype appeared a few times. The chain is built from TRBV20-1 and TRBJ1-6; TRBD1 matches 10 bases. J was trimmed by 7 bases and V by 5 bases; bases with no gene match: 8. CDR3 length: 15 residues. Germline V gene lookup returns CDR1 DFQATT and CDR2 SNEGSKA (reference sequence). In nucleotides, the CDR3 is TGCAGTGCTGGCCTAGGGGGACAGGGGAATTCACCCCTCCACTTT. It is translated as CSAGLGGQGNSPLHF.

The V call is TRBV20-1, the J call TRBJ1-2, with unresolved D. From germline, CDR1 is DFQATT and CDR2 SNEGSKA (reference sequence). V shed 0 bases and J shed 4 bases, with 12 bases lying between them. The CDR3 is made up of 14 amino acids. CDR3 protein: CSAREEPSSYGYTF. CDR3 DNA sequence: TGCAGTGCTAGAGAGGAGCCTAGCAGCTATGGCTACACCTTC.

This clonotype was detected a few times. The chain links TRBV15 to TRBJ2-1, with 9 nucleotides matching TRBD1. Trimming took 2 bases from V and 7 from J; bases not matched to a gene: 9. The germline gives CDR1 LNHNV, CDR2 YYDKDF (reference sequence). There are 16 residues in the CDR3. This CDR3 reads CATSRRSGTGWNEQFF. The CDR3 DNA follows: TGTGCCACCAGCAGACGTTCCGGGACAGGGTGGAATGAGCAGTTCTTC.

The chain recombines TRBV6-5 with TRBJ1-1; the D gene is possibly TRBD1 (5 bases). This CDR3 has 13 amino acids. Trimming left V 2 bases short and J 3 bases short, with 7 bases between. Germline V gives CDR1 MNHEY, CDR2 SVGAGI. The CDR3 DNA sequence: TGTGCCAGCAGTTACGGGGCCGACACTGAAGCTTTCTTT. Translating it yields CASSYGADTEAFF.

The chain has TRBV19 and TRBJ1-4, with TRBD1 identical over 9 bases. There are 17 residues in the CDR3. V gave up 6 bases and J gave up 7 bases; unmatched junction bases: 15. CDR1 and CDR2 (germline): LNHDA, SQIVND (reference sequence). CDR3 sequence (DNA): TGTGCCAGTAGCCCAATCGGACCGGGACAGGGACTTGAAAAACTGTTTTTT. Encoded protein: CASSPIGPGQGLEKLFF. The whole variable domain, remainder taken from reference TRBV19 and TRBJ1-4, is DGGITQSPKYLFRKEGQNVTLSCEQNLNHDAMYWYRQDPGQGLRLIYYSQIVNDFQKGDIAEGYSVSREKKESFPLTVTSAQKNPTAFYLCASSPIGPGQGLEKLFFGSGTQLSVL.

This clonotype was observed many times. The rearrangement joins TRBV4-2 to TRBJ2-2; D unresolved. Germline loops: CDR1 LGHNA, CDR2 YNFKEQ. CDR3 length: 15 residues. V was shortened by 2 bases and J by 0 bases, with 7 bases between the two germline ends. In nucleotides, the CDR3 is TGTGCCAGCAGCCAACCGGACGCGAACACCGGGGAGCTGTTTTTT. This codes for CASSQPDANTGELFF.

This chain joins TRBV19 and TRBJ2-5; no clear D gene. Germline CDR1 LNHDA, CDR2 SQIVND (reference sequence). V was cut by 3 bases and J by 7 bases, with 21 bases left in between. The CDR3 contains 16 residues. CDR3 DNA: TGTGCCAGTAGTATCGGACGGACGACCCGTAGTAGGACCCAGTACTTC. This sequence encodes CASSIGRTTRSRTQYF.

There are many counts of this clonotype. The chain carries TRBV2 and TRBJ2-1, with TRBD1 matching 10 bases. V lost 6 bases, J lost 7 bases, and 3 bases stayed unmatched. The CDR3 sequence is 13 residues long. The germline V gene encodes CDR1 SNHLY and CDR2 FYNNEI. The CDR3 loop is CASRLDRGNEQFF. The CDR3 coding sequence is TGTGCCAGCAGATTGGACAGGGGGAATGAGCAGTTCTTC.

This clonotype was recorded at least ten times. Written as DNA, the CDR3 is TGTGCCAGCAGCTTGATCCAGGGGGCGGGCGAGCAGTACTTC. Translated, it gives CASSLIQGAGEQYF. The chain carries TRBV5-5 and TRBJ2-7; 8 nucleotides align to TRBD1. After removal of 1 base from V and 6 bases from J, the junction contained 6 bases not matched to a gene. Germline CDR1 and CDR2: SGHKS and YYEKEE (reference sequence). This CDR3 is 14 amino acids long.

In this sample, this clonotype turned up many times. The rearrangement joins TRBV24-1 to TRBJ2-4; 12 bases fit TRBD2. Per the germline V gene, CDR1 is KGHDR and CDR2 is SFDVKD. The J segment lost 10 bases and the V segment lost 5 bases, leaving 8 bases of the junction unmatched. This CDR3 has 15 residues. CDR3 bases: TGTGCCACCAGTGCCGCGACTAGCGGGGGTGATATTCAGTACTTC. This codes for CATSAATSGGDIQYF.

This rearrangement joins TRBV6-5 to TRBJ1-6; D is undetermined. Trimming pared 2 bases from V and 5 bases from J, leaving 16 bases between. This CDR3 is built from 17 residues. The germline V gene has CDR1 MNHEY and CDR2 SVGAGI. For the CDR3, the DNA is TGTGCCAGCAGTTACCGGTCGGGGTCAGTGAATAATTCACCCCTCCACTTT. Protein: CASSYRSGSVNNSPLHF.

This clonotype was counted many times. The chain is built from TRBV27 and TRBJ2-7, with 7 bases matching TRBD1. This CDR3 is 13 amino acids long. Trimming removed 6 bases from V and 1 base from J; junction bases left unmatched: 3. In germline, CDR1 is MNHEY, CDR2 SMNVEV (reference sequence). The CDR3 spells CASSVGQSYEQYF. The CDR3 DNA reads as TGTGCCAGCAGCGTGGGACAGTCCTACGAGCAGTACTTC.

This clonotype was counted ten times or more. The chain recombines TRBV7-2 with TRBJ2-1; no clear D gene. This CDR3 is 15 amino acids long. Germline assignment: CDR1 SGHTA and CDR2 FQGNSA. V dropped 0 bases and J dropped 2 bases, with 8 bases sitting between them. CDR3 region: CASSLALSTYNEQFF. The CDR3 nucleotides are TGTGCCAGCAGCTTAGCCTTATCAACCTACAATGAGCAGTTCTTC. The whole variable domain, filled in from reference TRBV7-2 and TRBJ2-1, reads GAGVSQSPSNKVTEKGKDVELRCDPISGHTALYWYRQSLGQGLEFLIYFQGNSAPDKSGLPSDRFSAERTGGSVSTLTIQRTQQEDSAVYLCASSLALSTYNEQFFGPGTRLTVL.

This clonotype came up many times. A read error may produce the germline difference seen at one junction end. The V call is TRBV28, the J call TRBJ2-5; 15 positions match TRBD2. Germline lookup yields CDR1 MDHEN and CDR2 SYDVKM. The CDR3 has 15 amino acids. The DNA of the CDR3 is TGTGCCAGTAGTTTAGGGACTAGCGGGAGGGAGACCCAGTACTTC. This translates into CASSLGTSGRETQYF.